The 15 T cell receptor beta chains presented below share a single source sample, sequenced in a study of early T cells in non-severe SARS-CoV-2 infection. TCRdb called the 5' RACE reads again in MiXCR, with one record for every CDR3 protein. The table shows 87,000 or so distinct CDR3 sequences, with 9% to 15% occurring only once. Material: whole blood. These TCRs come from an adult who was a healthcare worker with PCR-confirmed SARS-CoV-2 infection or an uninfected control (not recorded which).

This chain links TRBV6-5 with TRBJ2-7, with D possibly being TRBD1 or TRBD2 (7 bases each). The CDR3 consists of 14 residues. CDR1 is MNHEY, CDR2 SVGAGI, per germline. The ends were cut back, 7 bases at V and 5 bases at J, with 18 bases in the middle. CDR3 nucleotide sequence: TGTGCCAGCAAGGGGGCGGGAGACCCCCACGAGCAGTACTTC. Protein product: CASKGAGDPHEQYF.

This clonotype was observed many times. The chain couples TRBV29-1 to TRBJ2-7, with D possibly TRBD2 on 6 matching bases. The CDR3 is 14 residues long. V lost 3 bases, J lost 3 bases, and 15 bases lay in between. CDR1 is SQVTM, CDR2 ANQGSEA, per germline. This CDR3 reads CSVEGGRGRYEQYF. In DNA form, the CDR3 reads TGCAGCGTTGAGGGGGGTCGTGGCCGCTACGAGCAGTACTTC.

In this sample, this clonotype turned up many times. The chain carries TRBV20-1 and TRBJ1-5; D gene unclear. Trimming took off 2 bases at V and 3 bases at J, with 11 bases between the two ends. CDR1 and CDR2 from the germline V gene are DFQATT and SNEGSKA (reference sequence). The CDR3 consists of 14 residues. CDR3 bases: TGCAGTGCTAGATCCGCTGGGGACAATCAGCCCCAGCATTTT. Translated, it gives CSARSAGDNQPQHF.

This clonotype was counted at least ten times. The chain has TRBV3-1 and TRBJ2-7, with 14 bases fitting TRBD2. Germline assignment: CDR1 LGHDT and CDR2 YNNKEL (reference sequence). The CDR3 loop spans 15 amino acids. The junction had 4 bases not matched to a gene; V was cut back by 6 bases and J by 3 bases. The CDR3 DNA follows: TGTGCCAGCAGTGCGGGACTAGCGGGAGTCTACGAGCAGTACTTC. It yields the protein CASSAGLAGVYEQYF.

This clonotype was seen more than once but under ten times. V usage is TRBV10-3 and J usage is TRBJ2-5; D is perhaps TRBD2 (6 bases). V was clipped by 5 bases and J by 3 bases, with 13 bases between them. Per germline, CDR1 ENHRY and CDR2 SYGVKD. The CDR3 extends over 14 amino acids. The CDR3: CAISQGGGEETQYF. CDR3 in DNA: TGTGCCATCAGTCAGGGAGGTGGTGAAGAGACCCAGTACTTC.

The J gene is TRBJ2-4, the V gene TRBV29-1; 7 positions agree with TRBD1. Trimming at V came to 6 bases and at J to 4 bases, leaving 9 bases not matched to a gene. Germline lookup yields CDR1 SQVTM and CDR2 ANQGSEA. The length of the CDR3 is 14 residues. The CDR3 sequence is CSVRQGEGKNIQYF. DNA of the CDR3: TGCAGCGTCCGACAGGGAGAGGGGAAAAACATTCAGTACTTC.

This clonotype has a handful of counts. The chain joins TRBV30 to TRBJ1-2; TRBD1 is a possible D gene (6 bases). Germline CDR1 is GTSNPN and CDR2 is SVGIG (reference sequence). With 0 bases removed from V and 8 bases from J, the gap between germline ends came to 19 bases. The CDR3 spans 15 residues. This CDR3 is CAWSVLRGSSVGYTF. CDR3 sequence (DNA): TGTGCCTGGAGTGTACTCAGGGGATCCTCTGTCGGCTACACCTTC.

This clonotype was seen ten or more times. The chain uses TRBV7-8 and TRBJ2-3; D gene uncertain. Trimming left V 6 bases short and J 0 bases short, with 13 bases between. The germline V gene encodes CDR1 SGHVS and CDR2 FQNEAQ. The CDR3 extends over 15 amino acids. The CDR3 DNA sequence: TGTGCCAGCAGGACTCAAGAAGCTAGCACAGATACGCAGTATTTT. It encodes CASRTQEASTDTQYF.

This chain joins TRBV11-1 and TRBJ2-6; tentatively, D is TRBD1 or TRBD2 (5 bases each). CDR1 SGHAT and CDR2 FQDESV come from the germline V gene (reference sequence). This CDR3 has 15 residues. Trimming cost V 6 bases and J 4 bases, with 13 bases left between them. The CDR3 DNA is TGTGCCAGCAGGTCCGGGACCTCCGGGGCCAACGTCCTGACTTTC. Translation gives CASRSGTSGANVLTF. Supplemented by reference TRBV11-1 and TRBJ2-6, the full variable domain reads EAEVAQSPRYKITEKSQAVAFWCDPISGHATLYWYRQILGQGPELLVQFQDESVVDDSQLPKDRFSAERLKGVDSTLKIQPAELGDSAMYLCASRSGTSGANVLTFGAGSRLTVL.

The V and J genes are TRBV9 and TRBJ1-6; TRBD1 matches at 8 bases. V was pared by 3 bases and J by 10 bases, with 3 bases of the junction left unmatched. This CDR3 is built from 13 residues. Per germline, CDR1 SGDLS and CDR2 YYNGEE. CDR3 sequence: CASSAGQGSPLHF. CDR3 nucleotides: TGTGCCAGCAGCGCTGGACAGGGCTCACCCCTCCACTTT.

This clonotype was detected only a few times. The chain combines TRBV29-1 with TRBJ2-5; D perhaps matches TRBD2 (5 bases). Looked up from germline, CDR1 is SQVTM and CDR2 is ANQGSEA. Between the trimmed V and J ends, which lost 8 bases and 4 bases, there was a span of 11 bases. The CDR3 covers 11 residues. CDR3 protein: CSFQEVETQYF. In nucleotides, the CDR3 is TGCAGCTTTCAGGAGGTAGAGACCCAGTACTTC. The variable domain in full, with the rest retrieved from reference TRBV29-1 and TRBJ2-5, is SAVISQKPSRDICQRGTSLTIQCQVDSQVTMMFWYRQQPGQSLTLIATANQGSEATYESGFVIDKFPISRPNLTFSTLTVSNMSPEDSSIYLCSFQEVETQYFGPGTRLLVL.

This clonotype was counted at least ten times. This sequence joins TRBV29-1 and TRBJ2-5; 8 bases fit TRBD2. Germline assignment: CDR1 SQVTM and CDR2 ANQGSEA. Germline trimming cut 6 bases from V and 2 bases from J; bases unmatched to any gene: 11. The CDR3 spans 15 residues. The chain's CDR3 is CSVPPRSGGQETQYF. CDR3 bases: TGCAGCGTACCCCCCAGGAGCGGGGGTCAAGAGACCCAGTACTTC.

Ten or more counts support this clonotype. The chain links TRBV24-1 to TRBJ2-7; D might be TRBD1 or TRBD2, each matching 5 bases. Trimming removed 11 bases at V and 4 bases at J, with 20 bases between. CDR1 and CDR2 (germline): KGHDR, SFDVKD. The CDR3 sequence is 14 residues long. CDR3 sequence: CAIRHRPGSYEQYF. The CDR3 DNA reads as TGTGCCATCAGACATAGACCAGGGAGTTACGAGCAGTACTTC.

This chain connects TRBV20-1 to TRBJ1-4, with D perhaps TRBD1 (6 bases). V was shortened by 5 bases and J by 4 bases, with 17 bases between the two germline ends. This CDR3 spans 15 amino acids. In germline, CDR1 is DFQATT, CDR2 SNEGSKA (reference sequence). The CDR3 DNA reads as TGCAGTGCTGTGTCTGGGGGCGTAGGTAATGAAAAACTGTTTTTT. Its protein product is CSAVSGGVGNEKLFF.

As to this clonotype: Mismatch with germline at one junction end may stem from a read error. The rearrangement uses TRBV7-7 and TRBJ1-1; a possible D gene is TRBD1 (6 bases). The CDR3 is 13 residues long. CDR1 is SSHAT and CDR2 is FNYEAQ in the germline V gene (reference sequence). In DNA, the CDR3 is TGTGCTAGCAGCTCAGGGGTTGGCACTGAAGCTTTCTTT. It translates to CASSSGVGTEAFF. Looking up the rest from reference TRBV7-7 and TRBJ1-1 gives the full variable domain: GAGVSQSPRYKVTKRGQDVTLRCDPISSHATLYWYQQALGQGPEFLTYFNYEAQPDKSGLPSDRFSAERPEGSISTLTIQRTEQRDSAMYRCASSSGVGTEAFFGQGTRLTVV.